A single T cell receptor beta chain is shown here with its context. The sample comes from a study of blood T cell repertoires in COVID-19. Between the trimmed V and J ends, which lost 6 bases and 4 bases, there was a span of 14 bases. The germline gives CDR1 MNHNS, CDR2 SASEGT. This CDR3 region has 14 residues. TCRdb's copy holds only in-frame clones and misses some; the assay was immunoSEQ multiplex PCR. Of about 60,000 clones listed, around 80% were seen once; the top ten hold around 21%. This TCR derives from a man aged 25 to 40 with COVID-19, enrolled during active disease. The sequencing input was peripheral blood. This sequence joins TRBV6-1 and TRBJ2-3, with a possible D match to TRBD2 (6 bases). DNA of the CDR3: TGTGCCAGCAGGCCCCGACTAGTTTCAGATACGCAGTATTTT. Translating it yields CASRPRLVSDTQYF.